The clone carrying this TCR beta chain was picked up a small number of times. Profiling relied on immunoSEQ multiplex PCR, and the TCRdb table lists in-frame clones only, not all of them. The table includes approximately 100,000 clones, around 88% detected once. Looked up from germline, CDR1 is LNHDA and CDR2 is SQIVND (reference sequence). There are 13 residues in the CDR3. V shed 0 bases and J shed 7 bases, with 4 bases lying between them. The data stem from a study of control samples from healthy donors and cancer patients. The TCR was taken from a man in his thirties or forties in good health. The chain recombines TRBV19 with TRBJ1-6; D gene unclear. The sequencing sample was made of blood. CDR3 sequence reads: CASSIDQNSPLHF. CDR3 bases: TGTGCCAGTAGTATAGATCAAAATTCACCCCTCCACTTT.